Following are 27 T cell receptor beta chains from one sample sequenced in a study of T cells after yellow fever vaccination (dated by TCRdb to 2018 to 2020). The treatment or condition tag for this specimen amounts to: live attenuated yellow fever vaccine strain. Library construction relied on 5' RACE. Instrument on record: Illumina HiSeq 2500. The raw public data were reprocessed by TCRdb itself: fastp quality trimming at Q25, MiXCR clonotype calling, in-frame beta chains only. Entries are consolidated by CDR3 protein sequence, retaining the most common genes and DNA. The sample table lists 450,000 to 550,000 distinct CDR3 sequences, 19% of them with a count of one. The ten largest clones take up roughly an eighth of the sample. The sequencing used PBMCs, collected 15 days after the yellow fever booster vaccination. These receptors all stem from a man younger than 40 who received the YFV17D yellow fever vaccine.

A note on this clonotype: One junction end does not reproduce the germline sequence, and a read error may be involved. The chain recombines TRBV5-5 with TRBJ2-3, with 10 bases lining up with TRBD2. Germline V gene lookup returns CDR1 SGHKS and CDR2 YYEKEE (reference sequence). The CDR3 is 18 amino acids. The CDR3 reads CASSFGPHTSGITDTQCF. For the CDR3, the DNA is TGTGCCAGCAGCTTCGGACCTCACACTAGCGGGATCACAGATACGCAGTGTTTT.

The chain couples TRBV20-1 to TRBJ2-5; unclear D gene. The CDR3 runs 11 residues. V was pared by 6 bases and J by 0 bases, with 5 bases between. Germline V gene data show CDR1 as DFQATT and CDR2 as SNEGSKA (reference sequence). CDR3 in DNA: TGCAGTGCCCGGTACCAAGAGACCCAGTACTTC. It yields the protein CSARYQETQYF.

This clonotype has more than one count but fewer than ten. The chain uses TRBV7-2 and TRBJ2-3, with D unresolved. Trimming took off 0 bases at V and 1 base at J, with 14 bases between the two ends. The length of the CDR3 is 17 residues. Germline-derived CDR1 and CDR2 are SGHTA and FQGNSA. In DNA form, the CDR3 reads TGTGCCAGCAGCTTAGCGTATCGGATCAGAGGCACAGATACGCAGTATTTT. Translating it yields CASSLAYRIRGTDTQYF.

This clonotype came up a few times. The genes are TRBV20-1 and TRBJ2-2; possibly TRBD2 for D (6 bases). Germline V gene data show CDR1 as DFQATT and CDR2 as SNEGSKA (reference sequence). The CDR3 totals 13 residues. The ends were cut back, 6 bases at V and 5 bases at J, with 13 bases in the middle. CDR3 in DNA: TGCAGTGCCACGGAGGGCCGAACCGGGGAGCTGTTTTTT. Translation gives CSATEGRTGELFF.

The V gene is TRBV9, the J gene TRBJ2-7, with TRBD2 identical over 7 bases. This CDR3 is 14 amino acids long. From germline, CDR1 is SGDLS and CDR2 YYNGEE. The V gene end was trimmed by 0 bases and the J gene end by 4 bases; junction bases not matched to a gene: 4. The CDR3 loop is CASSVAGGTYEQYF. CDR3 sequence (DNA): TGTGCCAGCAGCGTAGCGGGAGGCACATACGAGCAGTACTTC.

This clonotype was recorded a few times. The chain couples TRBV6-2 or TRBV6-3 to TRBJ2-7, with D tentatively TRBD2 (5 bases). Germline V gene sequence: CDR1 MNHEY, CDR2 SVGEGT. CDR3 length: 14 amino acids. V was pared by 2 bases and J by 2 bases, with 10 bases between. CDR3 region: CASSYALGPYEQYF. The CDR3 bases are TGTGCCAGCAGTTACGCACTAGGGCCCTACGAGCAGTACTTC.

This clonotype appeared a few times. The CDR3 loop is CATPLAGVDNEQFF. The CDR3 DNA is TGTGCCACACCTTTAGCGGGAGTGGACAATGAGCAGTTCTTC. The V gene is TRBV7-9, the J gene TRBJ2-1; 9 nucleotides line up with TRBD2. Germline trimming cut 10 bases from V and 5 bases from J; bases unmatched to any gene: 9. The CDR3 contains 14 residues. Germline assignment: CDR1 SEHNR and CDR2 FQNEAQ (reference sequence).

The chain has TRBV27 and TRBJ1-4; D is undetermined. V dropped 7 bases and J dropped 6 bases, with 9 bases sitting between them. Germline values: CDR1 MNHEY, CDR2 SMNVEV (reference sequence). The CDR3 loop spans 12 amino acids. The CDR3 region has the DNA TGTGCCAGCACGGTGGGGTATGAAAAACTGTTTTTT. Its protein product is CASTVGYEKLFF.

This clonotype has more than one count but fewer than ten. The chain couples TRBV3-1 to TRBJ2-7, with D possibly being TRBD1 (6 bases). Trimming took off 2 bases at V and 0 bases at J, with 26 bases between the two ends. Per the germline V gene, CDR1 is LGHDT and CDR2 is YNNKEL (reference sequence). CDR3 length: 20 amino acids. CDR3 DNA: TGTGCCAGCAGCCAACCGGCCGGGACAAAGTGGATAAATAGCTCCTACGAGCAGTACTTC. This encodes CASSQPAGTKWINSSYEQYF.

This clonotype was counted at least ten times. V usage is TRBV5-5 and J usage is TRBJ2-1, with 9 bases matching TRBD2. V shed 0 bases and J 4 bases; nucleotides not matched to a gene: 5. CDR1 and CDR2 (germline): SGHKS, YYEKEE (reference sequence). This CDR3 is built from 16 residues. The DNA of the CDR3 is TGTGCCAGCAGCTTGGGACTAGCGGTACCTTACAATGAGCAGTTCTTC. Residues: CASSLGLAVPYNEQFF.

This sequence joins TRBV5-1 and TRBJ2-2, with D uncertain. The germline gives CDR1 SGHRS, CDR2 YFSETQ. The V end was cut by 0 bases, the J end by 2 bases, with 8 bases between. This CDR3 contains 15 residues. In DNA, the CDR3 is TGCGCCAGCAGCTTGGTTCCCTCTAACACCGGGGAGCTGTTTTTT. It is translated as CASSLVPSNTGELFF.

This clonotype came up a few times. V is TRBV20-1 and J is TRBJ2-5; no reliable D call. Per germline, CDR1 DFQATT and CDR2 SNEGSKA (reference sequence). V was clipped by 2 bases and J by 5 bases, with 9 bases between them. The CDR3 runs 12 residues. CDR3 sequence: CSARPSSETQYF. Written as DNA, the CDR3 is TGCAGTGCTAGACCCTCCAGCGAGACCCAGTACTTC.

Only a few counts were recorded for this clonotype. V is TRBV6-5 and J is TRBJ2-7; TRBD1 might be the D (6 bases). The CDR3 sequence is 14 residues long. Per germline, CDR1 MNHEY and CDR2 SVGAGI. V shed 0 bases and J shed 4 bases, with 10 bases lying between them. The CDR3 nucleotides are TGTGCCAGCAGTTACTCGCCAGGGGATTACGAGCAGTACTTC. Its protein product is CASSYSPGDYEQYF.

This chain joins TRBV19 and TRBJ2-1; possibly TRBD2 for D (5 bases). Germline assignment: CDR1 LNHDA and CDR2 SQIVND (reference sequence). V lost 0 bases to trimming and J lost 8 bases, with 14 bases between them. This CDR3 contains 15 residues. The CDR3 DNA is TGTGCCAGTAGTATAGAAAGAGGAGTCGGGGATGAGCAGTTCTTC. The encoded protein is CASSIERGVGDEQFF.

At least ten counts were recorded for this clonotype. This chain joins TRBV6-2 or TRBV6-3 and TRBJ2-1, with 7 bases that match TRBD1. Germline V gene sequence: CDR1 MNHEY, CDR2 SVGEGT. This CDR3 region has 12 residues. V lost 7 bases and J lost 9; bases outside the gene matches: 6. The CDR3: CASKRQGPEQFF. CDR3 in DNA: TGTGCCAGCAAGCGACAGGGCCCTGAGCAGTTCTTC.

The rearrangement joins TRBV20-1 to TRBJ2-5; no clear D. Trimming took off 3 bases at V and 2 bases at J, with 7 bases between the two ends. This CDR3 region has 12 residues. Germline CDR1 is DFQATT and CDR2 is SNEGSKA (reference sequence). CDR3 sequence (DNA): TGCAGTGCTAGGCCACGGCAAGAGACCCAGTACTTC. Translating gives CSARPRQETQYF.

This clonotype occurred a few times. The chain carries TRBV20-1 and TRBJ2-4; D is uncertain. This CDR3 spans 14 amino acids. Trimming shortened V by 5 bases and J by 1 base, and 12 bases separated the two germline ends. CDR1 DFQATT and CDR2 SNEGSKA come from the germline V gene (reference sequence). In DNA form, the CDR3 reads TGCAGTGCTTCATCCTCAGTGGCCAAAAACATTCAGTACTTC. Its protein is CSASSSVAKNIQYF.

As DNA, the CDR3 is TGCAGTGCTAGAGAGGGGGCCGGTGAGCAGTTCTTC. It codes for CSAREGAGEQFF. This chain connects TRBV20-1 to TRBJ2-1; D might be TRBD1 (6 bases). CDR1 and CDR2 (germline): DFQATT, SNEGSKA (reference sequence). This CDR3 region has 12 residues. The ends were cut back, 0 bases at V and 9 bases at J, with 9 bases in the middle.

The chain couples TRBV27 to TRBJ2-5, with D perhaps matching TRBD1 or TRBD2 (6 bases each). This CDR3 has 14 residues. Germline-derived CDR1 and CDR2 are MNHEY and SMNVEV (reference sequence). V lost 2 bases and J 5 bases, leaving 12 bases between the germline ends. This chain's CDR3 is CASSLRGPAETQYF. The DNA for the CDR3 is TGTGCCAGCAGTTTACGGGGGCCCGCGGAGACCCAGTACTTC.

There are many counts of this clonotype. The rearrangement uses TRBV6-5 and TRBJ2-7; the match to TRBD1 covers 9 bases. J was trimmed by 6 bases and V by 4 bases; bases with no gene match: 7. Germline loops: CDR1 MNHEY, CDR2 SVGAGI. The CDR3 spans 14 residues. The CDR3 region has the DNA TGTGCCAGCAGTTGGGGACAGGGAAGGGTCGAGCAGTACTTC. It yields the protein CASSWGQGRVEQYF.

This clonotype was recorded a few times. CDR3 loop: CSAWGASQRGTEAFF. CDR3 sequence (DNA): TGCAGTGCCTGGGGAGCCAGCCAACGTGGTACTGAAGCTTTCTTT. The chain links TRBV20-1 to TRBJ1-1, with D unclear. Germline values: CDR1 DFQATT, CDR2 SNEGSKA (reference sequence). The CDR3 runs to 15 residues. The V and J ends lost 6 bases and 5 bases respectively, with 22 bases between them.

This clonotype was observed a few times. The chain couples TRBV25-1 to TRBJ2-1; D possibly corresponds to TRBD1 (5 bases). V was shortened by 4 bases and J by 9 bases, with 16 bases between the two germline ends. The CDR3 is 14 residues long. The germline V gene encodes CDR1 MGHDK and CDR2 SYGVNS. In DNA, the CDR3 is TGTGCCAGCAGTGCTTGGCAGGGATCGCCTGAGCAGTTCTTC. Its translation: CASSAWQGSPEQFF.

This clonotype has only a few counts. V and J are TRBV5-4 and TRBJ2-1, with 8 positions matching TRBD2. This CDR3 has 16 residues. V shed 4 bases, J shed 1 base, and the junction held 7 bases outside the gene matches. Germline V gene lookup returns CDR1 SGHNT and CDR2 YYREEE (reference sequence). As DNA, the CDR3 is TGTGCCAGCAGCGAGCCTAGCGGGCCTTCCTACAATGAGCAGTTCTTC. This encodes CASSEPSGPSYNEQFF.

This chain links TRBV20-1 with TRBJ2-1; no firm D call. From germline, CDR1 is DFQATT and CDR2 SNEGSKA (reference sequence). This CDR3 spans 14 amino acids. V was shortened by 3 bases and J by 0 bases, with 9 bases between the two germline ends. CDR3 sequence: CSASLPSSYNEQFF. The CDR3 DNA sequence: TGCAGTGCTAGTTTACCCAGCTCCTACAATGAGCAGTTCTTC.

This clonotype occurred a few times. V is TRBV4-1 and J is TRBJ2-2; 8 bases are shared with TRBD1. Germline V gene lookup returns CDR1 MGHRA and CDR2 YSYEKL. This CDR3 is 16 amino acids long. After removal of 4 bases from V and 7 bases from J, the junction contained 11 bases not matched to a gene. This chain's CDR3 is CASSPLPGQGIGELFF. In DNA, the CDR3 is TGCGCCAGCAGCCCACTCCCAGGACAGGGAATCGGGGAGCTGTTTTTT.

The chain employs TRBV24-1 and TRBJ2-2; D may be TRBD1 or TRBD2 (5 bases each). Trimming removed 3 bases at V and 6 bases at J, with 10 bases between. The germline gives CDR1 KGHDR, CDR2 SFDVKD. The CDR3 extends over 14 amino acids. The CDR3 DNA reads as TGTGCCACCAGTGATCCCCGGGGCCCCGGGGAGCTGTTTTTT. As protein: CATSDPRGPGELFF.

In its sample, this clonotype was seen many times. V gene TRBV11-1 combines with J gene TRBJ2-7; 9 bases agree with TRBD1. Germline V CDR1 and CDR2: SGHAT, FQDESV (reference sequence). J gave up 2 bases and V 3 bases, and 14 bases lay outside the gene matches. The CDR3 covers 18 residues. The CDR3 reads CASSFRGQGTLSTYEQYF. DNA for the CDR3: TGTGCCAGCAGCTTTCGGGGACAGGGTACACTGTCTACCTACGAGCAGTACTTC.